These T cell receptor beta chains were read from a single sample in a study of T-cell memory formation after mild COVID-19. TCRdb passed the 5' RACE reads through MiXCR, listing each CDR3 protein once. The repertoire has under 200,000 distinct CDR3 sequences, roughly 13% of them found once; the top ten carry 3.3%. The sample taken for sequencing was PBMCs or a T cell subset sorted from them (not recorded which). Receptors originate from a man aged 18-30 years who had mild COVID-19 (a few samples of this study predate the infection). Cell type and time point are not known. The CDR3 runs from the conserved cysteine through the conserved F or W. D genes are given only for firm matches. Clone size appears in some rows only: once, few, many, or a class for an expanded clone.

clone_size	v_call	d_call	j_call	cdr3_aa	cdr3_nt
.	TRBV5-1	.	TRBJ2-3	CASSSMSLGDTQYF	TGCGCCAGCAGCTCAATGTCGCTAGGAGATACGCAGTATTTT
few	TRBV7-2	TRBD2	TRBJ2-3	CASRVAGSTDTQYF	TGTGCCAGCAGGGTAGCGGGGAGCACAGATACGCAGTATTTT
.	TRBV7-9	TRBD2	TRBJ2-1	CASRGVAGAHYNEQFF	TGTGCCAGCAGGGGGGTAGCGGGGGCCCACTACAATGAGCAGTTCTTC
few	TRBV12-3/TRBV12-4	.	TRBJ1-5	CASSYRVLTPQHF	TGTGCCAGCAGCTACAGGGTACTGACCCCCCAGCATTTT
few	TRBV6-5	TRBD1	TRBJ1-1	CASSNRQGMNTEAFF	TGTGCCAGCAGTAACCGACAGGGGATGAACACTGAAGCTTTCTTT
.	TRBV7-9	TRBD1	TRBJ1-5	CASSSGTGIPSNQPQHF	TGTGCCAGCAGCTCCGGGACAGGGATCCCTAGCAATCAGCCCCAGCATTTT
.	TRBV6-5	TRBD1	TRBJ1-6	CASSYDGQANSPLHF	TGTGCCAGCAGTTATGACGGACAGGCGAATTCACCCCTCCACTTT
few	TRBV5-6	.	TRBJ1-2	CASSLEEGYYGYTF	TGTGCCAGCAGCTTGGAGGAGGGTTACTATGGCTACACCTTC
few	TRBV5-1	TRBD1	TRBJ2-3	CASSLVRTGGETDTQYF	TGCGCCAGCAGCTTGGTTAGGACAGGGGGCGAAACAGATACGCAGTATTTT
many	TRBV15	TRBD1	TRBJ2-5	CATSRDRGWEETQYF	TGTGCCACCAGCCGTGACAGGGGGTGGGAAGAGACCCAGTACTTC
few	TRBV9	.	TRBJ2-3	CASSETGTSTDTQYF	TGTGCCAGCAGCGAAACCGGGACATCAACAGATACGCAGTATTTT
few	TRBV2	.	TRBJ1-5	CASGLANQPQHF	TGTGCCAGCGGACTGGCAAATCAGCCCCAGCATTTT
few	TRBV7-3	TRBD2	TRBJ2-7	CASSPAGTSSHEQYF	TGTGCCAGCAGCCCCGCCGGGACTAGTTCCCACGAGCAGTACTTC
few	TRBV7-2	.	TRBJ1-1	CASSPGAGTEAFF	TGTGCCAGCAGCCCCGGTGCTGGAACTGAAGCTTTCTTT
few	TRBV2	TRBD1	TRBJ2-3	CASSARDRGTDTQYF	TGTGCCAGCAGTGCCCGGGACAGAGGCACAGATACGCAGTATTTT
few	TRBV5-1	TRBD1	TRBJ2-6	CASSLAGQEANVLTF	TGCGCCAGCAGCTTGGCAGGACAGGAGGCCAACGTCCTGACTTTC
few	TRBV24-1	.	TRBJ2-2	CATSDPTVPGELFF	TGTGCCACCAGTGATCCGACAGTGCCCGGGGAGCTGTTTTTT
.	TRBV20-1	.	TRBJ2-7	CSASHGFSYEQYF	TGCAGTGCTTCACACGGATTCTCCTACGAGCAGTACTTC
few	TRBV5-1	TRBD1	TRBJ2-2	CASKPGGVNTGELFF	TGCGCCAGCAAGCCAGGGGGCGTCAACACCGGGGAGCTGTTTTTT
few	TRBV4-1	.	TRBJ2-7	CASSQDIGTYEQYF	TGCGCCAGCAGCCAAGATATAGGGACCTACGAGCAGTACTTC
.	TRBV3-1	.	TRBJ1-6	CASTPGRGNSHHHF	TGTGCCAGCACCCCGGGACGGGGGAATTCACACCACCACTTT
many	TRBV7-2	.	TRBJ1-1	CASSSDRNTEAFF	TGTGCCAGCAGCTCCGACAGGAACACTGAAGCTTTCTTT
.	TRBV3-1	.	TRBJ1-2	CASSQSDGYTF	TGTGCCAGCAGTCAATCGGACGGCTACACCTTC
few	TRBV6-2/TRBV6-3	.	TRBJ2-2	CASTRYTGELFF	TGTGCCAGCACTCGGTACACCGGGGAGCTGTTTTTT
few	TRBV7-2	.	TRBJ2-2	CASSLLARAVGVGELFF	TGTGCCAGCAGCCTTCTCGCGAGGGCGGTCGGCGTCGGGGAGCTGTTTTTT
.	TRBV29-1	TRBD2	TRBJ2-3	CSSERGATDTQYF	TGCAGCTCCGAGCGGGGGGCAACAGATACGCAGTATTTT
few	TRBV20-1	TRBD2	TRBJ2-3	CSAGRLAGEGDTQYF	TGCAGTGCTGGAAGACTAGCGGGGGAGGGAGATACGCAGTATTTT
few	TRBV10-3	TRBD1	TRBJ2-5	CAISEEQGGETQYF	TGTGCCATCAGTGAGGAACAGGGGGGAGAGACCCAGTACTTC
few	TRBV20-1	.	TRBJ1-2	CLQSANYGYTF	TGCTTACAAAGCGCTAACTATGGCTACACCTTC
.	TRBV7-9	.	TRBJ2-3	CASSLLEGGSTDTQYF	TGTGCCAGCAGCCTCCTGGAGGGTGGCAGCACAGATACGCAGTATTTT
.	TRBV9	TRBD2	TRBJ2-3	CASTHGGAEDTQYF	TGTGCCAGCACTCACGGGGGGGCGGAGGATACGCAGTATTTT
.	TRBV7-2	TRBD1	TRBJ1-6	CASSGETGYSYNSPLHF	TGTGCCAGCAGCGGGGAGACAGGGTACTCCTATAATTCACCCCTCCACTTT
.	TRBV5-1	.	TRBJ2-3	CASSPGTRHSDTQYF	TGCGCCAGCAGCCCCGGGACACGCCATTCAGATACGCAGTATTTT
few	TRBV10-3	.	TRBJ2-1	CAISESTGTAIYNEQFF	TGTGCCATCAGTGAGTCGACCGGGACTGCGATCTACAATGAGCAGTTCTTC
.	TRBV15	.	TRBJ1-5	CATSRDLGGTVSNQPQHF	TGTGCCACCAGCAGAGATCTCGGGGGAACAGTTAGCAATCAGCCCCAGCATTTT
.	TRBV12-3/TRBV12-4	.	TRBJ1-5	CASSPITGIGQPQHF	TGTGCCAGCAGCCCAATTACAGGGATTGGTCAGCCCCAGCATTTT
.	TRBV4-1	TRBD1	TRBJ1-3	CASSHPDRGSGVFSGNTIYF	TGCGCCAGCAGCCACCCAGACAGGGGATCCGGCGTTTTCTCTGGAAACACCATATATTTT
.	TRBV6-1	.	TRBJ1-2	CASSEAWTKGYTF	TGTGCCAGCAGTGAGGCATGGACAAAGGGCTACACCTTC
few	TRBV6-2/TRBV6-3	.	TRBJ1-2	CASSYSLPVGPLLDYGYTF	TGTGCCAGCAGTTACTCGCTCCCGGTTGGGCCACTCCTCGACTATGGCTACACCTTC
many	TRBV6-5	.	TRBJ1-1	CASSYLTRGRNTEAFF	TGTGCCAGCAGTTATCTGACCAGGGGCCGGAACACTGAAGCTTTCTTT
.	TRBV5-1	.	TRBJ2-5	CASSFGQGGKETQYF	TGCGCCAGCAGCTTTGGTCAGGGGGGGAAAGAGACCCAGTACTTC
.	TRBV19	.	TRBJ1-2	CASSTTGFGAYGYTF	TGTGCCAGTAGCACGACAGGCTTCGGCGCCTATGGCTACACCTTC
few	TRBV20-1	.	TRBJ1-1	CSATFGVNTEAFF	TGCAGTGCTACCTTCGGCGTGAACACTGAAGCTTTCTTT
.	TRBV27	.	TRBJ1-4	CAILGHRADEKLFF	TGTGCCATCCTAGGGCACAGGGCTGATGAAAAACTGTTTTTT
few	TRBV7-6	.	TRBJ1-5	CASSLGTNSNQPQHF	TGTGCCAGCAGCTTAGGGACGAATAGCAATCAGCCCCAGCATTTT
few	TRBV6-5	.	TRBJ2-3	CASSYRDWDTDTQYF	TGTGCCAGCAGTTACCGGGACTGGGACACAGATACGCAGTATTTT
.	TRBV5-1	TRBD1	TRBJ2-1	CASSLATLQGSNEQFF	TGCGCCAGCAGCTTGGCCACCCTACAGGGGTCTAATGAGCAGTTCTTC
many	TRBV6-6	.	TRBJ1-5	CASSLQGGSNQPQHF	TGTGCCAGCAGCCTACAGGGTGGGAGCAATCAGCCCCAGCATTTT
few	TRBV5-1	.	TRBJ2-1	CASSFPYYTRLGPYNEQFF	TGCGCCAGCAGCTTCCCGTATTATACACGTCTTGGACCCTACAATGAGCAGTTCTTC
.	TRBV5-1	TRBD1	TRBJ2-5	CASSYGTGEETQYF	TGCGCCAGCAGCTACGGGACAGGAGAAGAGACCCAGTACTTC
many	TRBV7-9	.	TRBJ1-2	CASSLGGGYTF	TGTGCCAGCAGCTTAGGGGGAGGCTACACCTTC
.	TRBV2	.	TRBJ1-6	CAGRMSNSPLHF	TGTGCCGGTAGGATGTCCAATTCACCCCTCCACTTT
few	TRBV16	.	TRBJ1-1	CASSQASGLGAFF	TGTGCCAGCAGCCAAGCTTCGGGGTTAGGGGCTTTCTTT
few	TRBV3-1	TRBD2	TRBJ2-7	CASSQDRGGEQYF	TGTGCCAGCAGCCAAGATCGGGGGGGCGAGCAGTACTTC